This T cell receptor (beta chain) was captured in a study of T cells in Graves' hyperthyroidism and ophthalmopathy. The sample holds many counts of this clonotype. Amplification yielded TCR beta CDR3 regions, with RNA transcripts as the source. The TCR CDR3 was amplified in a first-round RT-PCR using the HTBI primer set. TCRdb analysed the multiplex PCR reads with MiXCR anew, one entry per CDR3 protein. Here the sample spans roughly 580,000 distinct CDR3 sequences, approximately 15% being singletons. This CDR3 region has 19 residues. The V gene's germline CDR1 is MDHEN and CDR2 SYDVKM. Trimming removed 2 bases from V and 5 bases from J; junction bases left unmatched: 14.

This chain uses TRBV28 with TRBJ2-5, with 13 bases lining up with TRBD2. The sample taken for sequencing was blood. This receptor was obtained from a woman in her 30s with Graves' hyperthyroidism that later progressed to Graves' ophthalmopathy. CDR3 sequence reads: CASSLQKGTSGTGGETQYF. CDR3 coding DNA: TGTGCCAGCAGTTTACAGAAAGGGACTAGCGGGACTGGTGGGGAGACCCAGTACTTC.